This TCR beta chain is from a study of shared clonotypes between healthy human individuals. Trimming at V came to 0 bases and at J to 5 bases, leaving 6 bases not matched to a gene. The CDR3 runs to 15 residues. The germline gives CDR1 SGHRS, CDR2 YFSETQ. Measured with immunoSEQ multiplex PCR; TCRdb has only the in-frame clones, and not every one. The data contain approximately 2.1 million clones, approximately 93% of them singletons. CD4+ cells were split into CD45RA+ naive and CD45RA-negative memory subsets. This sequence was found in a man younger than 35 in good health. Some clones in this sample may be carry-over from other donors' samples. Sequencing input: naive CD4+ T cells from PBMCs. Indicated subset: CD45RA+ positively selected. J is TRBJ2-5 and V is TRBV5-1; 8 bases align to TRBD2. The CDR3 sequence is CASSLGPSGLETQYF. CDR3 coding DNA: TGCGCCAGCAGCTTGGGGCCTAGCGGGTTGGAGACCCAGTACTTC.